This T cell receptor (beta chain) derives from a study of blood T cell repertoires in COVID-19. For the study at large: Acute and convalescent COVID-19 samples came from the United States, Italy and Spain. T cells, B-cell-depleted T cells, or PBMCs supplied cDNA or gDNA.

Per germline, CDR1 LNHDA and CDR2 SQIVND (reference sequence). This CDR3 is 16 amino acids long. The trim removed 4 bases at V and 5 bases at J, leaving 11 bases unmatched. In the authors' workflow: Amplified reference gene primers provided the basis for estimating nucleated cell counts. The assay was immunoSEQ multiplex PCR, and TCRdb's table has in-frame clones only and misses some. The DNA gave D and trimming, while V, J and clone size come from that table. The table records under 200,000 clones, about 93% of them present only once. The origin of this receptor is a man between 50 and 59 years old with acute or convalescent COVID-19. The specimen sequenced was peripheral blood. This chain joins TRBV19 and TRBJ1-5, with TRBD1 identical over 7 bases. In DNA form, the CDR3 reads TGTGCCAGTAGTAGACAAGAGGGGGCCAAATATCAGCCCCAGCATTTT. As protein: CASSRQEGAKYQPQHF.